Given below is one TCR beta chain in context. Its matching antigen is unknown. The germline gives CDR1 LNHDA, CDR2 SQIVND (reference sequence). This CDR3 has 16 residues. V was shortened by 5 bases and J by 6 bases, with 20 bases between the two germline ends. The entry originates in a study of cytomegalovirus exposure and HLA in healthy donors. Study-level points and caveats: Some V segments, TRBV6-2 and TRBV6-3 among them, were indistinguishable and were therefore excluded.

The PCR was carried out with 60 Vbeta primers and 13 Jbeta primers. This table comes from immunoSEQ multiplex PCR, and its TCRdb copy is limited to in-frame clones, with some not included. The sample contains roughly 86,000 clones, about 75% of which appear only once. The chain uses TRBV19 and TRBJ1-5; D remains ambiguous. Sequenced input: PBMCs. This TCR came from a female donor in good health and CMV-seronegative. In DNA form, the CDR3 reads TGTGCCAGTAGTTCGTACATAGCGGGAGGTAGTCAGCCCCAGCATTTT. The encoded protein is CASSSYIAGGSQPQHF.